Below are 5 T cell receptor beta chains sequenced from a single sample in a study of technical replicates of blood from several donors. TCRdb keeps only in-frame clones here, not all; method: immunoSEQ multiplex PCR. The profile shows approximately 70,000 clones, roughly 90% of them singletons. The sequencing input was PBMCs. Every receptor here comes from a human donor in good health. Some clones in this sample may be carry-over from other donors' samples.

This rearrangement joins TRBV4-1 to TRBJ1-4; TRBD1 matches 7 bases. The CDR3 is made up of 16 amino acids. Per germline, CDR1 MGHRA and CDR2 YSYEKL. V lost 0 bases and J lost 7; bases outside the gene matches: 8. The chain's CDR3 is CASSQDQGGAGEKLFF. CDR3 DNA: TGCGCCAGCAGCCAAGACCAGGGGGGCGCGGGTGAAAAACTGTTTTTT.

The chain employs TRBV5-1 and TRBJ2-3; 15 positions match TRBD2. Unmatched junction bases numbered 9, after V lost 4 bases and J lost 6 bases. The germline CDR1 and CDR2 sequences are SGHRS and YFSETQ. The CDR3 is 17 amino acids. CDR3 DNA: TGCGCCAGCAGCCCCCCGGGACTAGCGGGAGGCCCTGATACGCAGTATTTT. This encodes CASSPPGLAGGPDTQYF.

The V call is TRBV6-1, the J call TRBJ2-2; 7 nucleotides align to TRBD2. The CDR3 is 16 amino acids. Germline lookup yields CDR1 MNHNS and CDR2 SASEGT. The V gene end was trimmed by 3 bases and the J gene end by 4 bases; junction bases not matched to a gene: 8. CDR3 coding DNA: TGTGCCAGCAGTGAGTCCCTAGCGGACCCCACCGGGGAGCTGTTTTTT. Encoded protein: CASSESLADPTGELFF.

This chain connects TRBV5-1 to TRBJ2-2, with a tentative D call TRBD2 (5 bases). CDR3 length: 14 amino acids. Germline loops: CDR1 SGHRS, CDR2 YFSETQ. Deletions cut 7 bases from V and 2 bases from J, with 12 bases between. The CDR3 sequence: CASRARGNTGELFF. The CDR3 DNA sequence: TGCGCCAGCCGCGCCCGGGGAAACACCGGGGAGCTGTTTTTT.

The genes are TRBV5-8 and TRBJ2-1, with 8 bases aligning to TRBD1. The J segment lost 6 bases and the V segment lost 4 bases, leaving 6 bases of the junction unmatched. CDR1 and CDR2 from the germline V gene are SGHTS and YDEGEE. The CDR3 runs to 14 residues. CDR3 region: CASSPGQGGNEQFF. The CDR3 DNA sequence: TGTGCCAGCAGCCCAGGACAGGGAGGCAATGAGCAGTTCTTC.